The 19 T cell receptor beta chains below were found in one sample sequenced in a study of cytomegalovirus exposure and HLA in healthy donors. Vbeta (60) and Jbeta (13) primers were used in the PCR. The assay was immunoSEQ multiplex PCR, and TCRdb's table has in-frame clones only and misses some. The data contain under 200,000 clones, roughly 12% of them singletons. Specimen: PBMCs. These receptors came from a man aged 45 to 65 in good health and CMV-seropositive.

This clone was counted a few times. The chain joins TRBV6-6 to TRBJ2-5; possibly TRBD1 for D (5 bases). Trimming removed 11 bases at V and 2 bases at J, with 12 bases between. Germline V gene data show CDR1 as MNHNY and CDR2 as SVGAGI (reference sequence). CDR3 size: 12 residues. The CDR3 protein is CAGSQGQETQYF. The DNA for the CDR3 is TGTGCCGGGTCCCAGGGTCAAGAGACCCAGTACTTC.

This chain connects TRBV6-1 to TRBJ1-6; D unresolved. CDR1 and CDR2 from the germline V gene are MNHNS and SASEGT. The CDR3 consists of 13 residues. V shed 8 bases and J shed 2 bases, with 7 bases lying between them. As DNA, the CDR3 is TGTGCCAGCTGCAGTACCTATAATTCACCCCTCCACTTT. Translated, it gives CASCSTYNSPLHF.

A word on this clone: One junction end disagrees with the germline gene, perhaps due to a read error. The J gene is TRBJ1-2, the V gene TRBV20-1; tentatively, D is TRBD1 (6 bases). Germline-derived CDR1 and CDR2 are DFQATT and SNEGSKA (reference sequence). This CDR3 is 9 amino acids long. CDR3 sequence reads: CSASPGVSF. The CDR3 DNA follows: TGCAGTGCTAGTCCAGGGGTTTCCTTC.

The V gene is TRBV5-4, the J gene TRBJ2-7; D may be TRBD2 (5 bases). This CDR3 has 14 residues. Deletions cut 6 bases from V and 0 bases from J, with 13 bases between. The V gene's germline CDR1 is SGHNT and CDR2 YYREEE (reference sequence). Here the CDR3 reads CASTRTGSSYEQYF. Written as DNA, the CDR3 is TGTGCCAGCACTCGCACGGGGTCCTCCTACGAGCAGTACTTC.

This clone occurred a few times. The CDR3 loop is CASSQGATGGATDTQYF. The CDR3 region has the DNA TGTGCCAGCAGCCAAGGGGCCACCGGGGGGGCCACAGATACGCAGTATTTT. The chain carries TRBV14 and TRBJ2-3, with TRBD2 identical over 8 bases. This CDR3 spans 17 amino acids. Germline V gene sequence: CDR1 SGHDN, CDR2 FVKESK. J gave up 2 bases and V 1 base, and 8 bases lay outside the gene matches.

This clone was recorded a few times. This chain joins TRBV11-3 and TRBJ2-3; 10 bases align to TRBD1. J was trimmed by 4 bases and V by 3 bases; bases with no gene match: 7. CDR1 is SGHNT and CDR2 is YENEEA in the germline V gene. The CDR3 extends over 16 amino acids. The CDR3 protein is CASSFRQGAFSDTQYF. In DNA form, the CDR3 reads TGTGCCAGCAGCTTCAGACAGGGGGCGTTCTCAGATACGCAGTATTTT.

There are a few counts of this clone. The chain links TRBV28 to TRBJ2-5; 7 bases match TRBD1. J gave up 0 bases and V 2 bases, and 3 bases lay outside the gene matches. The germline gives CDR1 MDHEN, CDR2 SYDVKM. There are 15 residues in the CDR3. The CDR3 DNA reads as TGTGCCAGCAGTTTAGCGGACAGGCACCAAGAGACCCAGTACTTC. Translated, it gives CASSLADRHQETQYF.

This clone turned up a few times. The chain recombines TRBV19 with TRBJ2-3, with 9 nucleotides matching TRBD2. This CDR3 is built from 14 residues. Germline assignment: CDR1 LNHDA and CDR2 SQIVND (reference sequence). The V gene end was trimmed by 5 bases and the J gene end by 4 bases; junction bases not matched to a gene: 4. The CDR3 coding sequence is TGTGCCAGTAGTTACGGCGGGGGGGCAGATACGCAGTATTTT. This encodes CASSYGGGADTQYF.

The chain combines TRBV28 with TRBJ2-1, with TRBD2 identical over 10 bases. J was trimmed by 7 bases and V by 3 bases; bases with no gene match: 3. Germline V lookup: CDR1 MDHEN, CDR2 SYDVKM. This CDR3 is built from 14 residues. The CDR3, as DNA: TGTGCCAGCAGTTTTAGCGGGGGGCGGAATGAGCAGTTCTTC. Encoded protein: CASSFSGGRNEQFF.

This clone was seen more than once but under ten times. The J gene is TRBJ1-1, the V gene TRBV6-1, with TRBD1 identical over 11 bases. The CDR3 sequence is 14 residues long. J lost 7 bases, V lost 6 bases, and 7 bases had no gene match. Looked up from germline, CDR1 is MNHNS and CDR2 is SASEGT. This chain's CDR3 is CASREDRGRVEAFF. The CDR3 DNA is TGTGCCAGCAGGGAGGACAGGGGGCGGGTTGAAGCTTTCTTT.

The CDR3 nucleotides are TGTGCCAGCAGTTTCGTTAATTCACCCCTCCACTTT. This translates into CASSFVNSPLHF. V and J are TRBV27 and TRBJ1-6; no firm D call. Trimming took 3 bases from V and 6 from J, leaving 3 bases between them. Germline CDR1 and CDR2: MNHEY and SMNVEV (reference sequence). CDR3 length equals 12 residues.

The genes are TRBV9 and TRBJ2-7, with 8 bases identical to TRBD1. Germline V gene lookup returns CDR1 SGDLS and CDR2 YYNGEE. The CDR3 has 15 residues. V shed 0 bases, J shed 6 bases, and the junction held 8 bases outside the gene matches. This chain's CDR3 is CASSVAQGARGEQYF. Here the CDR3 DNA reads TGTGCCAGCAGCGTAGCTCAGGGGGCGCGGGGCGAGCAGTACTTC.

This clone was seen a handful of times. The J gene is TRBJ1-5, the V gene TRBV2; D may be TRBD1 (5 bases). Deletions cut 2 bases from V and 1 base from J, with 6 bases between. CDR1 and CDR2 from the germline V gene are SNHLY and FYNNEI. This CDR3 comprises 14 residues. The CDR3 DNA is TGTGCCAGCAGTGAATGGGGCAGCAATCAGCCCCAGCATTTT. Amino acids: CASSEWGSNQPQHF.

The chain carries TRBV6-5 and TRBJ1-2; D not certain. V was cut by 7 bases and J by 7 bases, with 10 bases left in between. The CDR3 has 11 amino acids. Germline V gene lookup returns CDR1 MNHEY and CDR2 SVGAGI. CDR3 DNA sequence: TGTGCCAGCAAAAGGGAGGGTGGCTACACCTTC. Protein product: CASKREGGYTF.

The table lists this clone with a count of one. At one boundary the junction diverges from the germline segment, which might be a read error. Other DNA sequences within the sample encode an identical CDR3. V gene TRBV6-5 combines with J gene TRBJ1-1, with D perhaps TRBD1 (6 bases). Germline loops: CDR1 MNHEY, CDR2 SVGAGI. There are 14 residues in the CDR3. Here the CDR3 reads CASSYQGKDTEAFF. In DNA form, the CDR3 reads TGTGCCAGCAGTTACCAGGGGAAAGACACTGAAGCCTTCTTT.

The chain recombines TRBV11-2 with TRBJ1-2; 8 nucleotides line up with TRBD1. This CDR3 has 15 amino acids. CDR1 is SGHAT, CDR2 FQNNGV, per germline. V dropped 3 bases and J dropped 5; count of bases not matched to a gene: 8. CDR3 DNA sequence: TGTGCCAGCAGCTTGGCTGGACAGGGAAAGTATGGCTACACCTTC. It encodes CASSLAGQGKYGYTF. Combining the CDR3 with reference TRBV11-2 and TRBJ1-2 gives the whole variable domain EAGVAQSPRYKIIEKRQSVAFWCNPISGHATLYWYQQILGQGPKLLIQFQNNGVVDDSQLPKDRFSAERLKGVDSTLKIQPAKLEDSAVYLCASSLAGQGKYGYTFGSGTRLTVV.

The chain recombines TRBV2 with TRBJ1-1; D unresolved. The germline gives CDR1 SNHLY, CDR2 FYNNEI. V shed 7 bases and J shed 0 bases, with 6 bases lying between them. CDR3 length: 12 amino acids. CDR3: CASTRMNTEAFF. The DNA of the CDR3 is TGTGCCAGCACTCGTATGAACACTGAAGCTTTCTTT.

This sequence joins TRBV19 and TRBJ1-2, with no clear D. Trimming removed 2 bases at V and 7 bases at J, with 14 bases between. Germline values: CDR1 LNHDA, CDR2 SQIVND (reference sequence). The CDR3 has 14 residues. CDR3 nucleotides: TGTGCCAGTAGTATACCTTCAACCCCGGGTGGCTACACCTTC. Its translation: CASSIPSTPGGYTF.

This clone was counted a few times. CDR3 protein: CASSALAGRTGELFF. The CDR3 DNA reads as TGTGCCAGTAGTGCTTTAGCGGGGAGGACCGGGGAGCTGTTTTTT. The chain couples TRBV19 to TRBJ2-2, with TRBD2 matching over 8 bases. The J segment lost 5 bases and the V segment lost 5 bases, leaving 7 bases of the junction unmatched. The germline gives CDR1 LNHDA, CDR2 SQIVND (reference sequence). This CDR3 contains 15 residues.